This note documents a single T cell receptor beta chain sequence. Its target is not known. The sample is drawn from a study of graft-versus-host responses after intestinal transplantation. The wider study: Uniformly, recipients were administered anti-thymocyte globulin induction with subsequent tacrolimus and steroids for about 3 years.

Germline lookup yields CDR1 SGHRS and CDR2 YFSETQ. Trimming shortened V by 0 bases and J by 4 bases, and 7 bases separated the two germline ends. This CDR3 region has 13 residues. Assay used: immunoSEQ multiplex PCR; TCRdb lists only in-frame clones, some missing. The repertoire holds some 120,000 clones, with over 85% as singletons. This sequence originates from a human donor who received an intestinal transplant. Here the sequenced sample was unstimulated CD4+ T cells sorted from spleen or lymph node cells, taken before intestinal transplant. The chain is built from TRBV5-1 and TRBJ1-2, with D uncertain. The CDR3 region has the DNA TGCGCCAGCAGCTTGGAGGCGACCTATGGCTACACCTTC. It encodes CASSLEATYGYTF.